This T cell receptor beta chain was recorded in a study of identifying expanded T cells in peripheral blood. Findings and caveats of the study: Approximately two-week clone count variance significantly increased as total template count grew. Around 1.2 clones differed between technical replicates, versus approximately 17 and 20 over time.

Trimming took 0 bases from V and 2 from J; bases not matched to a gene: 3. Germline V gives CDR1 MNHNY, CDR2 SVGAGI (reference sequence). CDR3 length equals 15 residues. Comment on this clone: Its antigen remains unknown.

Sequenced by immunoSEQ multiplex PCR; TCRdb stores in-frame clones only, minus some. The sample carries tens of thousands of clones, about 89% recorded once. No infections or other immune events were documented during collection. This receptor was taken from a person aged 18 to 75 in good health. V is TRBV6-6 and J is TRBJ2-5, with 7 bases aligning to TRBD2. Material: blood. CDR3 amino acids: CASSYSLRGQETQYF. Here the CDR3 DNA reads TGTGCCAGCAGTTACTCGCTGCGGGGGCAAGAGACCCAGTACTTC.